A single sample is the source of the 3 T cell receptor beta chains below, sequenced in a study of T-cell reconstitution after alpha-beta-depleted transplantation in children. TCRbeta library preparation incorporated unique molecular identifiers. Using its own MiXCR run on the PCR reads, TCRdb lists one record per CDR3 protein. Of fewer than 550,000 distinct CDR3 sequences in the sample, approximately 11% were seen once. The material sequenced was PBMCs from the stem cell graft donor, taken from the stem cell graft. These receptors originate from a human donor who donated a stem cell graft to a child with acute myeloid leukemia.

V is TRBV7-8 and J is TRBJ2-7; 9 nucleotides agree with TRBD1. There are 14 residues in the CDR3. V lost 3 bases to trimming and J lost 2 bases; unmatched junction nucleotides: 2. Germline-derived CDR1 and CDR2 are SGHVS and FQNEAQ. The CDR3 DNA is TGTGCCAGCAGCTTGGACAGGGGAGCCTACGAGCAGTACTTC. Protein: CASSLDRGAYEQYF.

In this sample, this clonotype turned up a few times. This rearrangement joins TRBV27 to TRBJ2-3; D unresolved. Germline V CDR1 and CDR2: MNHEY, SMNVEV (reference sequence). This CDR3 is built from 14 residues. Trimming removed 2 bases from V and 2 bases from J, with 8 bases in between. The CDR3 region is CASSLSQYTDTQYF. The CDR3 DNA sequence: TGTGCCAGCAGTTTAAGTCAGTACACAGATACGCAGTATTTT.

Only a few counts were recorded for this clonotype. The chain uses TRBV7-8 and TRBJ2-2; TRBD2 agrees at 13 bases. The length of the CDR3 is 19 residues. With V trimmed by 4 bases and J by 6 bases, 14 bases remained unmatched. The germline V gene has CDR1 SGHVS and CDR2 FQNEAQ. The CDR3 DNA sequence: TGTGCCAGCAGCTCGGTACGCGTAGGACTAGCGGGAGTGGCCGGGGAGCTGTTTTTT. Amino acid sequence: CASSSVRVGLAGVAGELFF.